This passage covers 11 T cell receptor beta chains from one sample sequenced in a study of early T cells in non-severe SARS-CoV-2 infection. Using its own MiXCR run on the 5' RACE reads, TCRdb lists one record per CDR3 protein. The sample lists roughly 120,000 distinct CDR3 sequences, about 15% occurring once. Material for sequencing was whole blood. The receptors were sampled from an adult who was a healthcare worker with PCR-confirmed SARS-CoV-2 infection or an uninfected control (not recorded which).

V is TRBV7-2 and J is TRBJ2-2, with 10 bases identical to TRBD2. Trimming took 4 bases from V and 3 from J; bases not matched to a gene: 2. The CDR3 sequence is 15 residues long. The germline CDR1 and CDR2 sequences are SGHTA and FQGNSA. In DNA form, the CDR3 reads TGTGCCAGCAGCTCTAGCGGGGGTCACACCGGGGAGCTGTTTTTT. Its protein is CASSSSGGHTGELFF.

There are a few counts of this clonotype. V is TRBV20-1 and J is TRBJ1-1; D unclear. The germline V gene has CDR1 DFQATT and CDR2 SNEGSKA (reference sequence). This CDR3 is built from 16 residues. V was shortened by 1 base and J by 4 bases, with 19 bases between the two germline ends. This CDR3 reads CSARVVKSRGGTEAFF. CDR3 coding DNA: TGCAGTGCTAGAGTTGTGAAGTCCCGAGGAGGCACTGAAGCTTTCTTT.

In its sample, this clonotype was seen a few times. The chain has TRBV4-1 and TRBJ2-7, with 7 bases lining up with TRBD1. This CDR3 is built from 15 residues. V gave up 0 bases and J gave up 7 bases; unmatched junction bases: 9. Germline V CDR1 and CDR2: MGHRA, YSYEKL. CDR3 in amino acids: CASSQDLGGLGEQYF. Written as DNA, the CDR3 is TGCGCCAGCAGCCAAGATTTAGGGGGCCTAGGAGAGCAGTACTTC.

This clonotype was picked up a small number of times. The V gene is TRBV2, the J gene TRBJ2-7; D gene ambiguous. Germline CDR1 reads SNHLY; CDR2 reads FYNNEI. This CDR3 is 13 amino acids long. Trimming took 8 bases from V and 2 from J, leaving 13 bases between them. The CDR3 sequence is CASGDGSPYEQYF. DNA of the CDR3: TGTGCCAGCGGAGACGGCAGTCCCTACGAGCAGTACTTC.

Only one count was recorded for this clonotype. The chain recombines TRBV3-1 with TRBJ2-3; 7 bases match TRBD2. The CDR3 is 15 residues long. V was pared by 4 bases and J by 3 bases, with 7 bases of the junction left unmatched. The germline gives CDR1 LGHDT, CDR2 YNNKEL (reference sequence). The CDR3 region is CASSLNTGGTDTQYF. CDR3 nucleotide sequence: TGTGCCAGCAGCCTAAACACGGGGGGTACAGATACGCAGTATTTT.

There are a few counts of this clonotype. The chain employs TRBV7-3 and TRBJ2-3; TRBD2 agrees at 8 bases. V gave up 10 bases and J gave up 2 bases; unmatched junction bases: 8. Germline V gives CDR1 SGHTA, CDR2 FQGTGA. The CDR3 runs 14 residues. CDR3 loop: CATAGGGSTDTQYF. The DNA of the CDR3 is TGTGCCACCGCTGGCGGGGGGTCCACAGATACGCAGTATTTT. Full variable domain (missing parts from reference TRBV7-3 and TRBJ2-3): GAGVSQTPSNKVTEKGKYVELRCDPISGHTALYWYRQSLGQGPEFLIYFQGTGAADDSGLPNDRFFAVRPEGSVSTLKIQRTERGDSAVYLCATAGGGSTDTQYFGPGTRLTVL.

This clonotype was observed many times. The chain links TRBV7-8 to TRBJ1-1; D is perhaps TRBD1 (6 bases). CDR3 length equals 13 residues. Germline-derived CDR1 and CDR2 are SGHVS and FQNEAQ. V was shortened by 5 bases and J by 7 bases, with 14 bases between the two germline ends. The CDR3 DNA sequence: TGTGCCAGCAGCCTAGAAAGGGGGAATGAAGCTTTCTTT. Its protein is CASSLERGNEAFF.

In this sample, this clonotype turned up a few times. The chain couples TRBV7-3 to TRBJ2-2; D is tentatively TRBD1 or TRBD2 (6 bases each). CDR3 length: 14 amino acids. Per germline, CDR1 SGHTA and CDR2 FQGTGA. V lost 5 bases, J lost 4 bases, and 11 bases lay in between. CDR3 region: CASSLKGGTGELFF. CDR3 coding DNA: TGTGCCAGCAGCCTTAAGGGGGGCACCGGGGAGCTGTTTTTT.

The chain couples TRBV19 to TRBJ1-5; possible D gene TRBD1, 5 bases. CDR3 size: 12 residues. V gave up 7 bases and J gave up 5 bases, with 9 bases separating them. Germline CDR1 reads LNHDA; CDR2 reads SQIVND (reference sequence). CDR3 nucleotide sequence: TGTGCCAGTAATAGGGGAGATCAGCCCCAGCATTTT. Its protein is CASNRGDQPQHF.

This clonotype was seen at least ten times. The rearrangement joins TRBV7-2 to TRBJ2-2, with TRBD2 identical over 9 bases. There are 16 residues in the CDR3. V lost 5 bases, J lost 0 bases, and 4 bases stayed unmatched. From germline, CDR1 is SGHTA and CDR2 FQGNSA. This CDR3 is CASSPWTSANTGELFF. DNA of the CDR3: TGTGCCAGCAGCCCCTGGACTAGCGCGAACACCGGGGAGCTGTTTTTT.

The CDR3 nucleotides are TGTGCCAGCAGCCTCCGATCAGGGGATAGCAATCAGCCCCAGCATTTT. It translates to CASSLRSGDSNQPQHF. V usage is TRBV7-3 and J usage is TRBJ1-5; D possibly corresponds to TRBD1 (6 bases). Germline V lookup: CDR1 SGHTA, CDR2 FQGTGA. V shed 5 bases and J shed 0 bases, with 14 bases lying between them. This CDR3 spans 16 amino acids. Together with reference TRBV7-3 and TRBJ1-5, the CDR3 gives the full variable domain: GAGVSQTPSNKVTEKGKYVELRCDPISGHTALYWYRQSLGQGPEFLIYFQGTGAADDSGLPNDRFFAVRPEGSVSTLKIQRTERGDSAVYLCASSLRSGDSNQPQHFGDGTRLSIL.